The rows below give T cell receptor beta chains drawn from one sample of a study of shared clonotypes between healthy human individuals. Clones were sequenced by immunoSEQ multiplex PCR, and TCRdb holds only the in-frame ones, with some missing. The sample shows about 770,000 clones, 55% to 75% of them seen only once. The sequenced sample was memory CD4+ T cells sorted from blood. The receptors derive from a woman aged 25-40 years in good health. Both conserved end residues are part of each CDR3. The order of the fields is V gene, clone size, J gene, D gene, CDR3 protein, CDR3 DNA. D genes are given only for firm matches. Expanded clones get a size class; other rows say once, few or many, or leave the size out.

TRBV30	once	TRBJ2-1	NA	CAWSVTSFSEQFF	TGTGCCTGGAGTGTCACGTCCTTTTCTGAGCAGTTCTTC
TRBV14	NA	TRBJ2-5	NA	CASSPLGGTQYF	TGTGCCAGCAGCCCGCTAGGAGGGACCCAGTACTTC
TRBV29-1	NA	TRBJ1-2	TRBD1	CSVGGTAYGYTF	TGCAGCGTTGGGGGGACAGCCTATGGCTACACCTTC
TRBV25-1	NA	TRBJ1-4	TRBD1	CASSETGGSEKLFF	TGTGCCAGCAGTGAAACAGGGGGCAGTGAAAAACTGTTTTTT
TRBV19	once	TRBJ2-3	TRBD2	CASRTAGGESYTQYF	TGTGCCAGTAGGACTGCGGGGGGAGAGTCGTATACGCAGTATTTT
TRBV28	few	TRBJ1-3	NA	CASSADRMGGNTIYF	TGTGCCAGCAGCGCGGACAGAATGGGAGGAAACACCATATATTTT
TRBV6-5	NA	TRBJ1-4	NA	CASSYGDTNEKLFF	TGTGCCAGCAGTTACGGGGACACTAATGAAAAACTGTTTTTT
TRBV7-2	NA	TRBJ1-5	NA	CASSLDRQSPQHF	TGTGCCAGCAGCTTAGACCGGCAATCCCCCCAGCATTTT
TRBV7-9	few	TRBJ2-1	NA	CASSLARQGYNEQFF	TGTGCCAGCAGCTTAGCTAGGCAGGGGTACAATGAGCAGTTCTTC
TRBV19	NA	TRBJ2-7	NA	CASSMDRYGYEQYF	TGTGCCAGTAGTATGGACAGATATGGGTACGAGCAGTACTTC
TRBV11-2	once	TRBJ2-1	NA	CASSSRRDLEQFF	TGTGCCAGCAGCTCACGGCGGGACCTTGAGCAGTTCTTC
TRBV7-8	few	TRBJ2-5	NA	CASRPPGAVQETQYF	TGTGCCAGCAGACCCCCCGGGGCAGTCCAAGAGACCCAGTACTTC
TRBV6-4	NA	TRBJ2-1	NA	CASSEEDSSHEQFF	TGTGCCAGCAGTGAGGAGGACAGTAGCCATGAGCAGTTCTTC
TRBV25-1	NA	TRBJ1-1	NA	CASSWTNTEAFF	TGTGCCAGCAGTTGGACGAACACTGAAGCTTTCTTT
TRBV12-5	NA	TRBJ1-2	NA	CASGSFLGGYTF	TGTGCTAGTGGTTCCTTCTTGGGTGGCTACACCTTC